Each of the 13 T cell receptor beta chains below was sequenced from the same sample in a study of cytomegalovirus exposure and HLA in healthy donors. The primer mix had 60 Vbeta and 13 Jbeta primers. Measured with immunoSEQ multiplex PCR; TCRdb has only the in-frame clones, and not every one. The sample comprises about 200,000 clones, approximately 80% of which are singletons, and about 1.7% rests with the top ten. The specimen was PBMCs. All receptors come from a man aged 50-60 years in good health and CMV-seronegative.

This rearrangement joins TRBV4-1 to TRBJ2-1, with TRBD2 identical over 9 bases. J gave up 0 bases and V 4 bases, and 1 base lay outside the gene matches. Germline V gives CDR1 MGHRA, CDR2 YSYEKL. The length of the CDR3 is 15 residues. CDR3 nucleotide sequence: TGCGCCAGCAGCCGTAGCGGGGGCTCCTACAATGAGCAGTTCTTC. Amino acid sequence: CASSRSGGSYNEQFF.

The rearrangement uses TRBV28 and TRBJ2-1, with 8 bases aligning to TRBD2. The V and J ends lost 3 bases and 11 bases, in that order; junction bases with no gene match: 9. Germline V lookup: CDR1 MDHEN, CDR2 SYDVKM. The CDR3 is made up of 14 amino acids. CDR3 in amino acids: CASSFREGLRKQFF. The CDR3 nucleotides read TGTGCCAGCAGTTTCCGGGAGGGTTTAAGAAAGCAGTTCTTC.

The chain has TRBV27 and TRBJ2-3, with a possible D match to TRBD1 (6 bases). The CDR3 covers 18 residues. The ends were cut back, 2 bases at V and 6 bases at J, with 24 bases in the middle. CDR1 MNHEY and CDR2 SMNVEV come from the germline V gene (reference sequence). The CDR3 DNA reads TGTGCCAGCAGTTTAACTTTCGACAGGTTTAGGGTTTGGGATACGCAGTATTTT. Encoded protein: CASSLTFDRFRVWDTQYF.

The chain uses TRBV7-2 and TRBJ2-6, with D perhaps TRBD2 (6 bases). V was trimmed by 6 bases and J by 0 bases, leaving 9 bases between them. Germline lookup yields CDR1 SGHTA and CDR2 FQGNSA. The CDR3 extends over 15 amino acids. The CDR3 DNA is TGTGCCAGCAGTTGGGGAGGCTCTGGGGCCAACGTCCTGACTTTC. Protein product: CASSWGGSGANVLTF.

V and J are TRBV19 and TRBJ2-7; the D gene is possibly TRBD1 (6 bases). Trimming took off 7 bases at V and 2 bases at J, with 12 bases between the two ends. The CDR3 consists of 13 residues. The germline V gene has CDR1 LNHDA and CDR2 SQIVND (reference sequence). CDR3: CASTGTFPYEQYF. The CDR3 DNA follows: TGTGCCAGTACCGGGACATTTCCCTACGAGCAGTACTTC. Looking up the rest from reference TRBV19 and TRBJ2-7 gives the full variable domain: DGGITQSPKYLFRKEGQNVTLSCEQNLNHDAMYWYRQDPGQGLRLIYYSQIVNDFQKGDIAEGYSVSREKKESFPLTVTSAQKNPTAFYLCASTGTFPYEQYFGPGTRLTVT.

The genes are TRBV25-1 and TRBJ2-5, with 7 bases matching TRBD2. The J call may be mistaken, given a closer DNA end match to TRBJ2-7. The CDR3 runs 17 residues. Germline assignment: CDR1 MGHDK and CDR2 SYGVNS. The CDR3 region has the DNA TGTGCCAGCAGTGAATCGTCCGGGGCGGGAGTCCCCTACGAGCAGTACTTC. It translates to CASSESSGAGVPYEQYF.

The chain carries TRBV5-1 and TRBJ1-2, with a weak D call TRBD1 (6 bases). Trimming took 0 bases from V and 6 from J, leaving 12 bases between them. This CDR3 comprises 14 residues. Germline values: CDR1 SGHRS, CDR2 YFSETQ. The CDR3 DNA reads TGCGCCAGCAGCTTGGCTTCGACAGGCCATGGCTACACCTTC. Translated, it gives CASSLASTGHGYTF.

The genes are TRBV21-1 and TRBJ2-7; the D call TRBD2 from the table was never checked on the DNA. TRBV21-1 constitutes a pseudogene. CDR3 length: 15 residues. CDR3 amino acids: CASSKGRGKQNEQYF. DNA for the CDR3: TGTGCCAGCAGCAAAGGACGGGGGAAGCAAAACGAGCAGTACTTC.

CDR3 sequence reads: CASSQESPPRTEAFF. The CDR3 DNA is TGTGCCAGCAGCCAAGAATCGCCCCCCCGGACTGAAGCTTTCTTT. V and J are TRBV4-2 and TRBJ1-1; no clear D. The CDR3 contains 15 residues. V was trimmed by 0 bases and J by 5 bases, leaving 13 bases between them. Germline V CDR1 and CDR2: LGHNA, YNFKEQ.

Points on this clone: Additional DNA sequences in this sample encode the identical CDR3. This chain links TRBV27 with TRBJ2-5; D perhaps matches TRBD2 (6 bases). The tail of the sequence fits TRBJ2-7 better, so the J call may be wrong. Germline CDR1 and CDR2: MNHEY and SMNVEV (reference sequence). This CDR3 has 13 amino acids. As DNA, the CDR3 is TGTGCCAGCAGTTCCGGGACTTCCTACGAGCAGTACTTC. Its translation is CASSSGTSYEQYF.

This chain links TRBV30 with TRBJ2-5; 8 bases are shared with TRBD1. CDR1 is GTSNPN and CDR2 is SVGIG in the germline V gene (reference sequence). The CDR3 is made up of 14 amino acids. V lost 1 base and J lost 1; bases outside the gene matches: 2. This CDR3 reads CAWSADRAQETQYF. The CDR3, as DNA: TGTGCCTGGAGTGCGGACAGGGCCCAAGAGACCCAGTACTTC.

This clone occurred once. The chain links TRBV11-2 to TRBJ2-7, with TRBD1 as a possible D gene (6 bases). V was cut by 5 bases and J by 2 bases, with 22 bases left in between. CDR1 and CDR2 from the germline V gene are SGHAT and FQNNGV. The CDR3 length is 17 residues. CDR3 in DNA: TGTGCCAGCAGCCCCCCCCGGACAGATCTTTCAACCTACGAGCAGTACTTC. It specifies CASSPPRTDLSTYEQYF.

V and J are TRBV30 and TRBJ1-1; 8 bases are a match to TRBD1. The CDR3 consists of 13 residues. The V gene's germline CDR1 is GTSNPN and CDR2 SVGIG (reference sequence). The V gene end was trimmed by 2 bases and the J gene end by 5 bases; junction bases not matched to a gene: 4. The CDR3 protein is CAWSTGGWTEAFF. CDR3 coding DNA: TGTGCCTGGAGTACAGGGGGTTGGACTGAAGCTTTCTTT.